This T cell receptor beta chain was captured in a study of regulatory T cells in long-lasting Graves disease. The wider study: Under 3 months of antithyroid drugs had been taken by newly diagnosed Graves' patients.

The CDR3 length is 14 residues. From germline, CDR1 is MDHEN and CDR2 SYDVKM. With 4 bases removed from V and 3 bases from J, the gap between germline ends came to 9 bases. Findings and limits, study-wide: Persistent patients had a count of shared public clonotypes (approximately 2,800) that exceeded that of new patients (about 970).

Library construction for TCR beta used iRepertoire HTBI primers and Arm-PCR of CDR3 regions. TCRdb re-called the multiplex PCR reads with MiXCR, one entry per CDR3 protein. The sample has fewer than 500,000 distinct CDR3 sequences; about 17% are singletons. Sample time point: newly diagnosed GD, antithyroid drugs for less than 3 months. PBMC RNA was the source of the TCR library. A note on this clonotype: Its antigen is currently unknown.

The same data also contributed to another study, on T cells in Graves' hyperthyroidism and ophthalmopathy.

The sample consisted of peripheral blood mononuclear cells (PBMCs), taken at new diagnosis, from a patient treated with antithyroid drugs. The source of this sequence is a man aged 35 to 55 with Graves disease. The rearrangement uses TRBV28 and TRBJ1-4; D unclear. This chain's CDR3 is CASSWGAANEKLFF. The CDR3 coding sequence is TGTGCCAGCAGTTGGGGAGCAGCTAATGAAAAACTGTTTTTT. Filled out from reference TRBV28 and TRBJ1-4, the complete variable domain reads DVKVTQSSRYLVKRTGEKVFLECVQDMDHENMFWYRQDPGLGLRLIYFSYDVKMKEKGDIPEGYSVSREKKERFSLILESASTNQTSMYLCASSWGAANEKLFFGSGTQLSVL.